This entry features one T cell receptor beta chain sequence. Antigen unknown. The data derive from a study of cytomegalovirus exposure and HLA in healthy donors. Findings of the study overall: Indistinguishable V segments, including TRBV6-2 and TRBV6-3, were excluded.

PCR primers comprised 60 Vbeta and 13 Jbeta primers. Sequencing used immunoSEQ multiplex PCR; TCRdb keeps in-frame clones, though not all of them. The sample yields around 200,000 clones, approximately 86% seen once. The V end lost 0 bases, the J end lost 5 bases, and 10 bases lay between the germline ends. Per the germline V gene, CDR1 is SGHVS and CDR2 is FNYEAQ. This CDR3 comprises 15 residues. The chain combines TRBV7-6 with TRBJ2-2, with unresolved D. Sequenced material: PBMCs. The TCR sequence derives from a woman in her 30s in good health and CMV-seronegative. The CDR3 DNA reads TGTGCCAGCAGCTTAGCCTCTTTGCGGACCGGGGAGCTGTTTTTT. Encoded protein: CASSLASLRTGELFF.